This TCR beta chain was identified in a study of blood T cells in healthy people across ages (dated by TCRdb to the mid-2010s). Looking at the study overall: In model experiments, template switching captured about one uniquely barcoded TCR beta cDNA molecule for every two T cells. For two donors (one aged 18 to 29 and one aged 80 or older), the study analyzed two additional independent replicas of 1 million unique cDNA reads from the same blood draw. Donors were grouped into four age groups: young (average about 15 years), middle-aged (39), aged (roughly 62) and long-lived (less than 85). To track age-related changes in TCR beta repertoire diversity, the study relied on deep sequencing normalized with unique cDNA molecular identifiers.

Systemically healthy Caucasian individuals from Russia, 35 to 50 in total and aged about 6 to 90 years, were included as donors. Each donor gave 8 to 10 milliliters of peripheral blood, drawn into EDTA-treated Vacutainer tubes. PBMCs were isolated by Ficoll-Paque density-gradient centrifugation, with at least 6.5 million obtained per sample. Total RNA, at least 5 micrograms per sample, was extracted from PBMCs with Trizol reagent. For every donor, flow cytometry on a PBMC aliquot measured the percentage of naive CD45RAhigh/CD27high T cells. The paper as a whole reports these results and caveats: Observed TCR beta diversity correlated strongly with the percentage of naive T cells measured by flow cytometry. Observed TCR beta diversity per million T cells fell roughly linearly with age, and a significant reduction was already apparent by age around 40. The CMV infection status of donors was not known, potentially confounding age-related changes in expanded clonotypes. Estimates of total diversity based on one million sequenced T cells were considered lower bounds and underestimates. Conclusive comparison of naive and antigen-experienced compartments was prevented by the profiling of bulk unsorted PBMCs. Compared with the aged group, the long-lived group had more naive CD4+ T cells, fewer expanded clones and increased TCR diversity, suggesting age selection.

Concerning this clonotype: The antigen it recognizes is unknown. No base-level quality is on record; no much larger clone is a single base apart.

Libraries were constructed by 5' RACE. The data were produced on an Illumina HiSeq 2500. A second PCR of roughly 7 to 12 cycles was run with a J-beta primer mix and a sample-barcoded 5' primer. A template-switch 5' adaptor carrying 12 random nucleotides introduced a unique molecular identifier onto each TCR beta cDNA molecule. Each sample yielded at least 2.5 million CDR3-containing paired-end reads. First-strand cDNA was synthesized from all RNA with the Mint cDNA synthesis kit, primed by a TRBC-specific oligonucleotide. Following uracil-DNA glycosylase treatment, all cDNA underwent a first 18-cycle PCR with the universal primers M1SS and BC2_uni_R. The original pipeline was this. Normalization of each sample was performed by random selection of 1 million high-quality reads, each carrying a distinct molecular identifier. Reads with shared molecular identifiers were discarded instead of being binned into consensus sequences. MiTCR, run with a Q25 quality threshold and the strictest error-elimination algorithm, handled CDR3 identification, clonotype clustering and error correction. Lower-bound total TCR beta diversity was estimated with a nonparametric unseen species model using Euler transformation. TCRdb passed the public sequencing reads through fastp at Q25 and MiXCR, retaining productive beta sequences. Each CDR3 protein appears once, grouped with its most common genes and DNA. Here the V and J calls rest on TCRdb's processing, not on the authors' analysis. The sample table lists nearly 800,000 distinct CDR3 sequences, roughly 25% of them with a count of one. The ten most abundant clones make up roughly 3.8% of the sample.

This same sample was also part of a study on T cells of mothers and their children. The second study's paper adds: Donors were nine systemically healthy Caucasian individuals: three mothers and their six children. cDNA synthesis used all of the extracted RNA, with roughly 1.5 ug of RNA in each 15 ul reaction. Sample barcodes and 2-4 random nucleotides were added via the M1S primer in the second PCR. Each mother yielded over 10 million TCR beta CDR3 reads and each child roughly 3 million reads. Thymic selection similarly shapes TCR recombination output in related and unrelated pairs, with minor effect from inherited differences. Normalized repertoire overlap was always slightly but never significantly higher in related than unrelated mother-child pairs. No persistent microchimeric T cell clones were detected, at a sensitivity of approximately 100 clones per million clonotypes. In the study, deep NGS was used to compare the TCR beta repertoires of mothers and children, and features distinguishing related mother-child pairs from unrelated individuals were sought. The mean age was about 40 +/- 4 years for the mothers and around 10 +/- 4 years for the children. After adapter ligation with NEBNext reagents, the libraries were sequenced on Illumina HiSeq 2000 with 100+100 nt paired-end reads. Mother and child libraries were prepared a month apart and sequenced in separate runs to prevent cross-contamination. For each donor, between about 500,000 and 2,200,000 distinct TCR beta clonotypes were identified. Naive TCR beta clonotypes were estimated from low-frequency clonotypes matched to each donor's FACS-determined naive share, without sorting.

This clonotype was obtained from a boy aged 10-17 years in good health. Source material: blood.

The DNA reads as follows: TGTGCCAGCAGTCCTCTTGGGGGCCAACAGCCCCAGCATTTT. It codes for CASSPLGGQQPQHF. The sequence joins TRBV6-2 or TRBV6-3 to TRBJ1-5, with a weak D call of TRBD1 (6 bases match). Based on the germline V gene, the CDR1 and CDR2 sequences are MNHEY and SVGEGT. Relative to germline, V is 5 bases shorter and J is 7 bases shorter, with 15 bases between their ends. Reading from cysteine to phenylalanine, the CDR3 counts 14 amino acids. The only DNA kept is the CDR3, 42 bases in frame from the first base.